This is a list of T cell receptor beta chains from one sample in a study of T cell responses to AZD1222 COVID-19 vaccine. Sequencing used immunoSEQ multiplex PCR; TCRdb keeps in-frame clones, though not all of them. Found here are 120,000 to 150,000 clones, approximately 90% of them singletons; the top ten hold less than 7%. This material consisted of peripheral blood, taken on day 0 of AZD1222 vaccination. The receptors here all came from an adult in good health. Each CDR3 is given with its conserved first and last residue. D genes are given only for firm matches. A clone size is listed for some rows: how often the clone was seen (once, few, many), or a class if it is expanded.

size: -
D: -
V: TRBV2
J: TRBJ2-2
CDR3: CASMEGRLNTGELFF
DNA: TGTGCCAGCATGGAGGGGCGCCTCAACACCGGGGAGCTGTTTTTT

size: -
D: -
V: TRBV19
J: TRBJ1-3
CDR3: CASSFLDSGNTIYF
DNA: TGTGCCAGTAGTTTCCTGGATTCGGGAAACACCATATATTTT

size: -
D: -
V: TRBV6-2/TRBV6-3
J: TRBJ1-5
CDR3: CASSHGGQPQHF
DNA: TGTGCCAGCAGTCATGGAGGGCAGCCCCAGCATTTT

size: -
D: TRBD1
V: TRBV4-2
J: TRBJ1-2
CDR3: CASSPATTGLGLGYTF
DNA: TGTGCCAGCAGCCCTGCGACGACAGGGCTTGGTCTTGGCTACACCTTC

size: -
D: TRBD1
V: TRBV9
J: TRBJ1-1
CDR3: CASSVGGQGEAFF
DNA: TGTGCCAGCAGCGTAGGGGGACAGGGGGAAGCTTTCTTT

size: -
D: -
V: TRBV27
J: TRBJ1-5
CDR3: CASRSGTAGVSPQHF
DNA: TGTGCCAGCAGATCGGGGACGGCGGGAGTATCGCCCCAGCATTTT

size: -
D: -
V: TRBV1
J: TRBJ2-3
CDR3: CTSSKGTSEPLDTQYF
DNA: TGCACCAGCAGCAAGGGAACTAGCGAGCCTCTCGATACGCAGTATTTT

size: -
D: TRBD1
V: TRBV28
J: TRBJ1-3
CDR3: CASRPTGVGYTIYF
DNA: TGTGCCAGCAGACCTACAGGGGTGGGGTACACCATATATTTT

size: -
D: -
V: TRBV18
J: TRBJ2-5
CDR3: CASRDFRTLQETQYF
DNA: TGTGCCAGCCGGGACTTCCGTACCCTACAAGAGACCCAGTACTTC

size: -
D: -
V: TRBV6-5
J: TRBJ2-1
CDR3: CASGVGQPTYNEQFF
DNA: TGTGCCAGCGGGGTGGGCCAGCCCACCTACAATGAGCAGTTCTTC

size: -
D: TRBD1
V: TRBV6-5
J: TRBJ2-1
CDR3: CASTRTGASYNEQFF
DNA: TGTGCCAGCACCCGGACAGGGGCGTCCTACAATGAGCAGTTCTTC

size: -
D: -
V: TRBV7-8
J: TRBJ2-7
CDR3: CASSFGQYEQYF
DNA: TGTGCCAGCAGCTTCGGACAGTACGAGCAGTACTTC

size: -
D: -
V: TRBV4-2
J: TRBJ1-1
CDR3: CASSQVLGTEAFF
DNA: TGTGCCAGCAGCCAAGTCTTGGGGACTGAAGCTTTCTTT

size: -
D: TRBD1
V: TRBV7-3
J: TRBJ2-5
CDR3: CASSRGGQSQETQYF
DNA: TGTGCCAGCAGCCGAGGGGGACAGTCCCAAGAGACCCAGTACTTC

size: -
D: TRBD1
V: TRBV6-5
J: TRBJ1-1
CDR3: CASLGTANTEAFF
DNA: TGTGCCAGTCTTGGGACAGCTAACACTGAAGCTTTCTTT

size: few
D: TRBD1
V: TRBV5-4
J: TRBJ1-6
CDR3: CASSLNVQGSYSPLHF
DNA: TGTGCCAGCAGCTTAAATGTACAGGGGAGTTATTCACCCCTCCACTTT

size: -
D: -
V: TRBV12-5
J: TRBJ2-5
CDR3: CASGFGETQYF
DNA: TGTGCTAGTGGTTTCGGTGAGACCCAGTACTTC

size: few
D: -
V: TRBV6-5
J: TRBJ1-6
CDR3: CATKTGQESSPLHF
DNA: TGTGCCACCAAGACGGGGCAGGAAAGTTCACCCCTCCACTTT

size: -
D: -
V: TRBV30
J: TRBJ1-4
CDR3: CAMPRSGEYEKLFF
DNA: TGTGCCATGCCGAGGTCAGGGGAATATGAAAAACTGTTTTTT

size: -
D: -
V: TRBV30
J: TRBJ1-5
CDR3: CAWSQGGWGQHF
DNA: TGTGCCTGGAGCCAAGGTGGCTGGGGCCAGCATTTT

size: -
D: TRBD1
V: TRBV6-5
J: TRBJ2-7
CDR3: CASSRDRRNEQYF
DNA: TGTGCCAGCAGTCGGGACAGGAGAAACGAGCAGTACTTC

size: -
D: -
V: TRBV3-1/TRBV3-2
J: TRBJ1-3
CDR3: CASSLLQGAGNTIYF
DNA: TGTGCCAGCAGCCTCCTGCAAGGGGCAGGAAACACCATATATTTT

size: few
D: TRBD1
V: TRBV10-2
J: TRBJ2-5
CDR3: CASSDSLRQGKETQYF
DNA: TGCGCCAGCAGTGACTCTTTAAGACAGGGGAAGGAGACCCAGTACTTC

size: -
D: -
V: TRBV4-3
J: TRBJ2-1
CDR3: CASSQEVAGRATYNEQFF
DNA: TGCGCCAGCAGCCAAGAGGTAGCTGGGCGGGCAACTTACAATGAGCAGTTCTTC

size: -
D: TRBD2
V: TRBV4-1
J: TRBJ2-7
CDR3: CASSQDPVIAGGRYEQYF
DNA: TGCGCCAGCAGCCAGGATCCTGTAATAGCGGGAGGGCGCTACGAGCAGTACTTC

size: -
D: -
V: TRBV7-9
J: TRBJ1-3
CDR3: CASSSPRSGRATLEDTIYF
DNA: TGTGCCAGCAGCTCACCTCGTTCCGGACGGGCTACTCTGGAAGACACCATATATTTT

size: -
D: -
V: TRBV11-2
J: TRBJ2-7
CDR3: CASSLLQGFSYEQYF
DNA: TGTGCCAGCAGCTTATTACAGGGATTTTCCTACGAGCAGTACTTC

size: -
D: -
V: TRBV6-4
J: TRBJ2-3
CDR3: CASRKTYSADTQYF
DNA: TGTGCCAGCAGAAAAACTTACTCGGCGGATACGCAGTATTTT

size: -
D: TRBD1
V: TRBV19
J: TRBJ1-4
CDR3: CASTTGHNEKLFF
DNA: TGTGCCAGCACGACAGGGCACAATGAAAAACTGTTTTTT

size: -
D: -
V: TRBV5-4
J: TRBJ1-1
CDR3: CASSPNTGSNTEAFF
DNA: TGTGCCAGCAGCCCCAATACAGGGAGCAACACTGAAGCTTTCTTT

size: -
D: -
V: TRBV12-3/TRBV12-4
J: TRBJ2-1
CDR3: CASSFGGYEQFF
DNA: TGTGCCAGCAGTTTTGGGGGGTATGAGCAGTTCTTC

size: once
D: -
V: TRBV7-2
J: TRBJ2-1
CDR3: CASSFGASSYNEQFF
DNA: TGTGCCAGCAGCTTTGGCGCGAGCTCCTACAATGAGCAGTTCTTC

size: few
D: TRBD1
V: TRBV10-3
J: TRBJ1-5
CDR3: CATTTGSNQPQHF
DNA: TGTGCCACCACGACAGGGAGCAATCAGCCCCAGCATTTT

size: -
D: -
V: TRBV12-3/TRBV12-4
J: TRBJ1-1
CDR3: CASSLKRNTEAFF
DNA: TGTGCCAGCAGTTTGAAGCGGAACACTGAAGCTTTCTTT

size: -
D: TRBD1
V: TRBV6-1
J: TRBJ1-5
CDR3: CASSEGTGGRQPQHF
DNA: TGTGCCAGCAGTGAAGGTACAGGGGGCCGTCAGCCCCAGCATTTT

size: -
D: TRBD1
V: TRBV7-9
J: TRBJ1-1
CDR3: CASRTGGDLTEAFF
DNA: TGTGCCAGTCGGACAGGGGGCGACCTCACTGAAGCTTTCTTT

size: -
D: -
V: TRBV19
J: TRBJ2-2
CDR3: CASSTLAASTGELFF
DNA: TGTGCCAGTAGTACTCTTGCTGCGAGTACCGGGGAGCTGTTTTTT

size: -
D: -
V: TRBV5-4
J: TRBJ1-1
CDR3: CASSLAGSLNTEAFF
DNA: TGTGCCAGCAGCTTGGCTGGCAGTTTAAACACTGAAGCTTTCTTT

size: -
D: -
V: TRBV21-1
J: TRBJ1-1
CDR3: CASSKGQGGVNTEAFF
DNA: TGTGCCAGCAGCAAAGGACAGGGGGGGGTGAACACTGAAGCTTTCTTT

size: -
D: -
V: TRBV7-2
J: TRBJ2-5
CDR3: CASSLVSTGRQETQYF
DNA: TGTGCCAGCAGCTTAGTCTCGACGGGAAGACAAGAGACCCAGTACTTC

size: -
D: -
V: TRBV6-2/TRBV6-3
J: TRBJ1-1
CDR3: CASSHSLKVNTEAFF
DNA: TGTGCCAGCAGTCACTCTCTCAAGGTGAACACTGAAGCTTTCTTT

size: -
D: -
V: TRBV30
J: TRBJ1-4
CDR3: CAWSVTTTNEKLFF
DNA: TGTGCCTGGAGTGTAACCACAACTAATGAAAAACTGTTTTTT

size: -
D: TRBD1
V: TRBV5-1
J: TRBJ1-2
CDR3: CASSQTGASPYGYTF
DNA: TGCGCCAGCAGTCAGACAGGGGCGAGCCCTTATGGCTACACCTTC

size: -
D: -
V: TRBV28
J: TRBJ1-2
CDR3: CASSFGDNYGYTF
DNA: TGTGCCAGCAGTTTCGGGGATAACTATGGCTACACCTTC

size: once
D: -
V: TRBV5-1
J: TRBJ1-2
CDR3: CASSAETVYGYTF
DNA: TGCGCCAGCAGCGCGGAGACGGTCTATGGCTACACCTTC

size: -
D: -
V: TRBV25-1
J: TRBJ1-2
CDR3: CASSVKQGYTF
DNA: TGTGCCAGCAGTGTCAAGCAGGGCTACACCTTC

size: -
D: -
V: TRBV27
J: TRBJ1-5
CDR3: CASSLTLNQPQHF
DNA: TGTGCCAGCAGCCTGACACTAAATCAGCCCCAGCATTTT

size: -
D: -
V: TRBV6-2/TRBV6-3
J: TRBJ1-3
CDR3: CASSYAVVSGNTIYF
DNA: TGTGCCAGCAGTTACGCAGTTGTCTCTGGAAACACCATATATTTT

size: -
D: TRBD1
V: TRBV9
J: TRBJ2-2
CDR3: CASSGGQFTGELFF
DNA: TGTGCCAGCAGCGGGGGACAGTTCACCGGGGAGCTGTTTTTT

size: -
D: -
V: TRBV6-1
J: TRBJ2-7
CDR3: CASSEAGAGEQYF
DNA: TGTGCCAGCAGTGAAGCGGGGGCTGGCGAGCAGTACTTC

size: -
D: -
V: TRBV7-3
J: TRBJ2-3
CDR3: CASSLSGDTQYF
DNA: TGTGCCAGCAGCTTATCGGGGGATACGCAGTATTTT

size: -
D: -
V: TRBV7-6
J: TRBJ1-1
CDR3: CASSPPNTEAFF
DNA: TGTGCCAGCAGCCCTCCCAACACTGAAGCTTTCTTT

size: -
D: -
V: TRBV5-4
J: TRBJ1-2
CDR3: CASSLELIGGYTF
DNA: TGTGCCAGCAGCTTGGAACTTATCGGGGGCTACACCTTC

size: -
D: TRBD2
V: TRBV29-1
J: TRBJ2-7
CDR3: CSVERGLAGAPYEQYF
DNA: TGCAGCGTTGAGAGGGGACTAGCGGGAGCACCCTACGAGCAGTACTTC

size: few
D: TRBD1
V: TRBV5-1
J: TRBJ1-1
CDR3: CASRWTGGTAEAFF
DNA: TGCGCCAGCAGATGGACAGGGGGCACGGCTGAAGCTTTCTTT